This entry concerns a single T cell receptor (beta chain). Libraries were prepared by immunoSEQ multiplex PCR; TCRdb keeps only in-frame clonotypes and omits some of them. The sample lists some 30,000 clones, around 86% occurring once. These data are taken from a study of chemoradiotherapy in HPV16-positive cancers. The source material was blood, sampled from a patient who underwent chemoradiotherapy. The source is a human donor with HPV-associated anogenital cancer.

The CDR3: CASSSPRDTEAFF. CDR3 bases: TGTGCCAGCAGCTCGCCTAGGGACACTGAAGCTTTCTTT. V usage is TRBV11-3 and J usage is TRBJ1-1; unclear D gene. This CDR3 is 13 amino acids long. Looked up from germline, CDR1 is SGHNT and CDR2 is YENEEA. Trimming took 4 bases from V and 3 from J, leaving 9 bases between them.